This TCR beta chain is from a study of blood T cell repertoires in COVID-19. Study at large: Samples representing acute and convalescent COVID-19 were sourced from the United States, Italy and Spain. Nucleic acid was either cDNA or gDNA, and it came from T cells, B-cell-depleted T cells, or PBMCs.

The CDR3 has 16 residues. V lost 3 bases to trimming and J lost 5 bases, with 20 bases between them. Germline CDR1 is LNHDA and CDR2 is SQIVND (reference sequence). Clones were read by immunoSEQ multiplex PCR, and TCRdb kept only the in-frame ones, dropping some. The table lists about 23,000 clones, 88% of them singletons. What was sequenced was peripheral blood. The rearrangement joins TRBV19 to TRBJ2-7; tentative D call: TRBD2 (6 bases). This TCR came from a man in his 70s in a cohort sampled during active COVID-19. The CDR3 nucleotides are TGTGCCAGTAGTATTCCCGGAGGGCCGTCGGGTCACGAGCAGTACTTC. This codes for CASSIPGGPSGHEQYF.